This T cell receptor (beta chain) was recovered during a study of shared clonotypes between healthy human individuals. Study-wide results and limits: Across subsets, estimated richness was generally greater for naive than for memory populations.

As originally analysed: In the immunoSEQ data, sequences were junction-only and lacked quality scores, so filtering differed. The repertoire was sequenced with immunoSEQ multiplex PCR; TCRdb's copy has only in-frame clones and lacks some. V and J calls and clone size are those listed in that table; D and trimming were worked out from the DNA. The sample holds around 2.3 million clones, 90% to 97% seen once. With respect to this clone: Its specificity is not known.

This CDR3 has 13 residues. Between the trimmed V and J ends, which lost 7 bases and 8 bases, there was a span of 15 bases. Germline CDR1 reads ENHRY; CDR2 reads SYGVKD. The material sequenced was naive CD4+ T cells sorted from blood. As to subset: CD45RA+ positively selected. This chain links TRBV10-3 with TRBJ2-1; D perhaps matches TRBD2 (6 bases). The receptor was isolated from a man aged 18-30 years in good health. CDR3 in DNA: TGTGCCATCATGGAATTCCCGGGGGATGAGCAGTTCTTC. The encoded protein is CAIMEFPGDEQFF.